The T cell receptor (beta chain) described here comes from a study of T cell repertoires in cytomegalovirus infection (dated by TCRdb to between 2018 and 2021). For context, the study as a whole: The peptide stimulations were aimed at well-studied HLA-B-restricted epitopes as well as recently identified HLA-C-restricted CMV epitopes, whose presentation resists viral immunomodulation. Donor HLA type was relevant to the analysis, because carriage of CMV infection together with the matching HLA type was indicated by public TCR beta signatures. Broad study findings and their caveats: The ex vivo response was dominated by HLA-C-restricted CMV-specific TCR beta clonotypes, which also provided the single most frequent clonotype in two of eight donors. In both this cohort and an independent cohort of 350 or so donors, the cumulative frequency of public TCR beta family members distinguished carriers of CMV infection plus the relevant HLA type.

On this clonotype itself: Its antigen is not yet known. No much larger clone is present one base from it, and per-base qualities are unavailable.

TCRdb lists the instrument as Illumina HiSeq 1500. The public reads were quality trimmed at Q25 with fastp and then assembled into clones with MiXCR by TCRdb, keeping productive beta chains. Each record represents a unique CDR3 protein, reported with the most common genes and DNA among its rows. Across this sample there are about 480,000 distinct CDR3 sequences, with roughly a third seen only once. The ten largest clones capture 15% to 20% of the sample. What the treatment or condition label conveys for this sample: in vitro stimulation with specific CMV peptide epitopes to enrich CMV-specific T cells. Based on the germline V gene, the CDR1 and CDR2 sequences are SGHVS and FNYEAQ. V lost 5 bases and J lost 4 bases, and the count of bases not matched to a germline gene is 5. The CDR3 measures 15 amino acids from cysteine to phenylalanine. Kept here is only the CDR3 DNA, which spans 45 bases and is read in frame from base 1.

Sequenced material: cultured PBMCs, taken from culture after CMV antigen stimulation. The clonotype comes from a human donor in good health (CMV status not recorded). Some clones in this sample may be carry-over from other donors' samples. Recombination joined TRBV7-6 with TRBJ2-1; TRBD2 fits 10 bases in the junction. The bases are TGTGCCAGCAGCCGGGGACTAGCGCCTTACAATGAGCAGTTCTTC. It specifies CASSRGLAPYNEQFF. With all but the CDR3 taken from the reference TRBV7-6 and TRBJ2-1 genes, the full variable domain is: GAGVSQSPRYKVTKRGQDVALRCDPISGHVSLYWYRQALGQGPEFLTYFNYEAQQDKSGLPNDRFSAERPEGSISTLTIQRTEQRDSAMYRCASSRGLAPYNEQFFGPGTRLTVL.